The entry below gives a single TCR beta chain sequence along with its context. The data originate from a study of blood T cell repertoires in COVID-19. Study background: Material from acute and convalescent COVID-19 was sourced from the United States, Italy and Spain. Nucleic acid was either cDNA or gDNA, and it came from T cells, B-cell-depleted T cells, or PBMCs.

V gave up 2 bases and J gave up 4 bases, with 18 bases separating them. The germline gives CDR1 KGHDR, CDR2 SFDVKD. The CDR3 is 17 residues long. The authors' processing: Amplifying reference gene primers gave estimates of nucleated cell counts. The repertoire was sequenced with immunoSEQ multiplex PCR; TCRdb's copy has only in-frame clones and lacks some. That table is the source of V, J and clone size, and D and trimming were worked out from the DNA. The sample includes approximately 280,000 clones, roughly 89% of them seen just once. The sequenced sample consisted of peripheral blood. The J gene is TRBJ2-3, the V gene TRBV24-1; D is possibly TRBD1 (6 bases). The sequence derives from a man aged 35 to 55 with acute or convalescent COVID-19. DNA for the CDR3: TGTGCCACCAGTGATTCCAAAGGGGGAAAAGGGGCAGATACGCAGTATTTT. Translated: CATSDSKGGKGADTQYF.